This T cell receptor (beta chain) is drawn from a study of T cell repertoires in aging, cancer and after chemotherapy. As for the study in general: Clear clonal overlap appeared across healthy donor samples taken over several months to years.

Study findings and constraints: Median generation probability rose over the chemotherapy interval in each cancer cohort, suggesting rebound thymic output. Age-matched healthy donors had significantly more diverse, less clonal blood TCR repertoires than untreated cancer patients. Loss of evenness, beyond lost richness, contributed to age-related TCR diversity decline in cancer patients.

A mixed TRB-A/B primer pool amplified rearranged TRB by multiplex touch-down PCR. TCRdb re-called the multiplex PCR reads with MiXCR, one entry per CDR3 protein. The sample lists about 6,800 distinct CDR3 sequences, 40% occurring once. A remark on this clonotype: Its target is not known.

With 6 bases clipped from V and 4 bases from J, the junction kept 7 bases outside the gene matches. Germline V gene data show CDR1 as DFQATT and CDR2 as SNEGSKA (reference sequence). The CDR3 totals 14 residues. TCR beta rearrangements were amplified from peripheral blood genomic DNA. Sequencing was done on a sample of blood. This chain joins TRBV20-1 and TRBJ2-1; 9 bases line up with TRBD1. The TCR comes from a human donor in good health. The CDR3 region has the DNA TGCAGTGCGCCGCCGGGACAGGGTTACAATGAGCAGTTCTTC. This sequence encodes CSAPPGQGYNEQFF.